This T cell receptor (beta chain) was found in a study of T-cell memory formation after mild COVID-19. TCRdb called the 5' RACE reads again in MiXCR, with one record for every CDR3 protein. The sample includes about 210,000 distinct CDR3 sequences, approximately 10% of them seen just once. The CDR3 is 14 amino acids. The germline V gene encodes CDR1 LGHNA and CDR2 YNFKEQ. The V gene lost 4 bases and the J gene lost 9 bases, with 16 bases spanning the gap. Only a few counts were recorded for this clonotype. Sequencing was done on a sample of PBMCs or a T cell subset sorted from them (not recorded which). The chain joins TRBV4-2 to TRBJ1-5, with a tentative D call TRBD1 (5 bases). This TCR came from a man aged 18 to 30 who had mild COVID-19 (a few samples of this study predate the infection). Cell type and time point are not known. The CDR3 region is CASSPDSAYWPQHF. The CDR3 coding sequence is TGTGCCAGCAGCCCAGACAGCGCTTACTGGCCCCAGCATTTT.